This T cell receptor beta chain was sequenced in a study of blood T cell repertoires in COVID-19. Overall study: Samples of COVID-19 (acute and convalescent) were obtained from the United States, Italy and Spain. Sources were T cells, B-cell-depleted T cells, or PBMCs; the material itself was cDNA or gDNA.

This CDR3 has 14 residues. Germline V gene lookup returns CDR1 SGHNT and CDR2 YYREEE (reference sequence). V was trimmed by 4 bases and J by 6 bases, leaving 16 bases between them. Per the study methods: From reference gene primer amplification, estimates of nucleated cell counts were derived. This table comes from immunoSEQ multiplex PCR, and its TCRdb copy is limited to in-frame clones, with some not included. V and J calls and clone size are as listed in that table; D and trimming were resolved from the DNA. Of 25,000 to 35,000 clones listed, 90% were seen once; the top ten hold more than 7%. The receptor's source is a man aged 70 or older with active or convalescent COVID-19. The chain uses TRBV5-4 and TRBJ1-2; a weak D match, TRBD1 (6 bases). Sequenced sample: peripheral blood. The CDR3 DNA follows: TGTGCCAGCAGCCCCCTGACAGGAGATAATGGCTACACCTTC. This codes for CASSPLTGDNGYTF.